A single sample gave rise to the 20 T cell receptor beta chains below, sequenced in a study of cytomegalovirus exposure and HLA in healthy donors. Clones were read by immunoSEQ multiplex PCR, and TCRdb kept only the in-frame ones, dropping some. This sample has around 250,000 clones; 80% to 95% occur once, and the top ten carry 3% to 3.5%. The sample taken for sequencing was PBMCs. The origin of the receptors is a woman aged 30 to 39 in good health and CMV-seronegative.

V is TRBV5-8 and J is TRBJ2-3, with 10 positions matching TRBD1. This CDR3 contains 17 residues. CDR1 is SGHTS and CDR2 is YDEGEE in the germline V gene. J lost 6 bases, V lost 2 bases, and 12 bases had no gene match. The chain's CDR3 is CASSLTFDRGQEDTQYF. The CDR3 region has the DNA TGTGCCAGCAGCTTAACATTCGACAGGGGGCAGGAGGATACGCAGTATTTT.

This chain joins TRBV6-6 and TRBJ1-5; D perhaps matches TRBD1 (5 bases). CDR1 and CDR2 (germline): MNHNY, SVGAGI (reference sequence). The CDR3 contains 14 residues. Trimming shortened V by 2 bases and J by 5 bases, and 10 bases separated the two germline ends. The CDR3 here is CASSYVRAHQPQHF. In DNA form, the CDR3 reads TGTGCCAGCAGTTACGTCAGGGCCCATCAGCCCCAGCATTTT.

The chain carries TRBV5-4 and TRBJ2-7; TRBD1 matches 7 bases. This CDR3 spans 15 amino acids. The trim removed 2 bases at V and 3 bases at J, leaving 8 bases unmatched. The germline CDR1 and CDR2 sequences are SGHNT and YYREEE (reference sequence). DNA of the CDR3: TGTGCCAGCAGCTTAAATCCTACAGGGGTCTACGAGCAGTACTTC. Its protein product is CASSLNPTGVYEQYF. Supplemented by reference TRBV5-4 and TRBJ2-7, the full variable domain reads ETGVTQSPTHLIKTRGQQVTLRCSSQSGHNTVSWYQQALGQGPQFIFQYYREEENGRGNFPPRFSGLQFPNYSSELNVNALELDDSALYLCASSLNPTGVYEQYFGPGTRLTVT.

This clone was detected once. The chain employs TRBV30 and TRBJ1-5; TRBD1 might be the D (5 bases). The CDR3 is 14 residues long. Germline CDR1 is GTSNPN and CDR2 is SVGIG (reference sequence). V lost 1 base and J lost 3, with 10 bases in between. CDR3 DNA sequence: TGTGCCTGGAGTGGGGACGGAAACAATCAGCCCCAGCATTTT. It codes for CAWSGDGNNQPQHF.

The J gene is TRBJ2-7, the V gene TRBV27; D is possibly TRBD1 or TRBD2 (5 bases each). The CDR3 contains 13 residues. Germline CDR1 MNHEY, CDR2 SMNVEV (reference sequence). V was shortened by 6 bases and J by 3 bases, with 12 bases between the two germline ends. The CDR3 coding sequence is TGTGCCAGCAGCCGGGACGGCCACTACGAGCAGTACTTC. It translates to CASSRDGHYEQYF.

This chain uses TRBV11-3 with TRBJ2-7; D remains unclear. V dropped 4 bases and J dropped 6 bases, with 7 bases sitting between them. Germline V gene data show CDR1 as SGHNT and CDR2 as YENEEA. The CDR3 contains 11 residues. This chain's CDR3 is CASSSSIEQYF. The CDR3 nucleotides are TGTGCCAGCAGCTCCTCGATCGAGCAGTACTTC.

J is TRBJ2-7 and V is TRBV25-1, with D possibly called TRBD1 or TRBD2 (5 bases each). Trimming took 6 bases from V and 7 from J, leaving 13 bases between them. Germline V gene sequence: CDR1 MGHDK, CDR2 SYGVNS. The length of the CDR3 is 12 residues. The CDR3 sequence is CASSMGRSEQYF. The CDR3 bases are TGTGCCAGCAGCATGGGACGCTCTGAGCAGTACTTC.

The V and J genes are TRBV27 and TRBJ2-2, with D unresolved. Germline V CDR1 and CDR2: MNHEY, SMNVEV (reference sequence). The CDR3 consists of 15 residues. Trimming removed 2 bases from V and 5 bases from J, with 12 bases in between. DNA of the CDR3: TGTGCCAGCAGTTTAGGCGCACTAAGTACCGGGGAGCTGTTTTTT. Translating gives CASSLGALSTGELFF.

The chain joins TRBV11-2 to TRBJ2-6, with D hard to call. CDR1 is SGHAT, CDR2 FQNNGV, per germline. V was cut by 7 bases and J by 3 bases, with 7 bases left in between. The CDR3 length is 13 residues. CDR3 sequence reads: CASTRGGANVLTF. The CDR3 DNA sequence: TGTGCCAGCACCAGAGGTGGGGCCAACGTCCTGACTTTC. The whole variable domain, filled in from reference TRBV11-2 and TRBJ2-6, reads EAGVAQSPRYKIIEKRQSVAFWCNPISGHATLYWYQQILGQGPKLLIQFQNNGVVDDSQLPKDRFSAERLKGVDSTLKIQPAKLEDSAVYLCASTRGGANVLTFGAGSRLTVL.

The CDR3 loop is CASSSLNNEQFF. The CDR3 DNA reads as TGTGCCAGCTCATCTCTAAACAATGAGCAGTTCTTC. The V gene is TRBV18, the J gene TRBJ2-1, with D uncertain. Germline CDR1 reads KGHSH; CDR2 reads LQKENI. The germline V and J ends were trimmed by 5 bases and 5 bases, with 7 bases remaining between them. This CDR3 is built from 12 residues. Filled out from reference TRBV18 and TRBJ2-1, the complete variable domain reads NAGVMQNPRHLVRRRGQEARLRCSPMKGHSHVYWYRQLPEEGLKFMVYLQKENIIDESGMPKERFSAEFPKEGPSILRIQQVVRGDSAAYFCASSSLNNEQFFGPGTRLTVL.

The chain joins TRBV30 to TRBJ2-7; 9 bases are a match to TRBD1. V lost 0 bases to trimming and J lost 1 base; unmatched junction nucleotides: 1. The CDR3 runs to 14 residues. Germline CDR1 reads GTSNPN; CDR2 reads SVGIG (reference sequence). The CDR3 coding sequence is TGTGCCTGGAGTGTACAGGGGGCGTCCTACGAGCAGTACTTC. Its translation is CAWSVQGASYEQYF.

The chain uses TRBV5-4 and TRBJ2-7; D tentatively fits TRBD1 or TRBD2 (5 bases each). This CDR3 is 11 amino acids long. Germline CDR1 is SGHNT and CDR2 is YYREEE (reference sequence). Trimming shortened V by 2 bases and J by 6 bases, and 6 bases separated the two germline ends. The CDR3 DNA reads TGTGCCAGCAGCTTCGGGGCCGAGCAGTACTTC. Translating gives CASSFGAEQYF.

The table lists this clone with a few counts. This chain joins TRBV4-1 and TRBJ1-5; D is possibly TRBD1 (5 bases). Germline CDR1 MGHRA, CDR2 YSYEKL. V lost 1 base to trimming and J lost 7 bases, with 11 bases between them. The CDR3 totals 14 residues. For the CDR3, the DNA is TGCGCCAGCAGCCAAGGACCAGGGACGCAGCCCCAGCATTTT. It specifies CASSQGPGTQPQHF.

The chain couples TRBV28 to TRBJ1-5; D uncertain. Looked up from germline, CDR1 is MDHEN and CDR2 is SYDVKM. CDR3 length equals 11 residues. CDR3 sequence reads: CATGSNQPQHF. Here the CDR3 DNA reads TGTGCGACGGGAAGCAATCAGCCCCAGCATTTT.

This clone has just one count. The CDR3 nucleotides are TGTGCCAGCTCACCACCGTGGCGAGACTATGGCTACACCTTC. This codes for CASSPPWRDYGYTF. V is TRBV18 and J is TRBJ1-2; unclear D gene. The CDR3 covers 14 residues. V gave up 0 bases and J gave up 3 bases, with 8 bases separating them. Germline CDR1 and CDR2: KGHSH and LQKENI.

The chain has TRBV7-8 and TRBJ2-6; 9 nucleotides agree with TRBD1. From germline, CDR1 is SGHVS and CDR2 FQNEAQ. V was pared by 5 bases and J by 1 base, with 9 bases of the junction left unmatched. The CDR3 is 18 residues long. The CDR3, as DNA: TGTGCCAGCAGCAGCCCGGGACAGGGTGGTTCTGGGGCCAACGTCCTGACTTTC. Translation gives CASSSPGQGGSGANVLTF.

The V call is TRBV6-1, the J call TRBJ1-3; no definite D call. This CDR3 is 12 amino acids long. Germline V gene lookup returns CDR1 MNHNS and CDR2 SASEGT. V lost 3 bases, J lost 4 bases, and 4 bases lay in between. As DNA, the CDR3 is TGTGCCAGCAGTGAGGAAGGAAACACCATATATTTT. It translates to CASSEEGNTIYF.

This rearrangement joins TRBV7-9 to TRBJ2-7, with D tentatively TRBD2 (5 bases). Trimming took off 10 bases at V and 5 bases at J, with 21 bases between the two ends. This CDR3 comprises 14 residues. Germline CDR1 is SEHNR and CDR2 is FQNEAQ (reference sequence). The CDR3 sequence is CATSTSGSVHEQYF. CDR3 bases: TGTGCCACTTCGACGAGCGGCTCGGTCCACGAGCAGTACTTC.

The J gene is TRBJ2-1, the V gene TRBV5-6; D is uncertain. The V end lost 3 bases, the J end lost 10 bases, and 11 bases lay between the germline ends. The CDR3 totals 12 residues. Germline V gene data show CDR1 as SGHDT and CDR2 as YYEEEE. The CDR3 loop is CASSWLGTEQFF. As DNA, the CDR3 is TGTGCCAGCAGCTGGCTAGGAACGGAGCAGTTCTTC.

This clone was observed at least ten times. The genes are TRBV5-4 and TRBJ1-2; D uncertain. Germline V CDR1 and CDR2: SGHNT, YYREEE (reference sequence). The CDR3 spans 16 residues. The V end lost 4 bases, the J end lost 3 bases, and 19 bases lay between the germline ends. The CDR3 is CASSQGVGLRDYGYTF. CDR3 sequence (DNA): TGTGCCAGCAGCCAAGGCGTAGGGCTGAGGGACTATGGCTACACCTTC.